The T cell receptor beta chain described here comes from a study of cytomegalovirus exposure and HLA in healthy donors. At the level of the study: An early release of data contained approximately 85 million unique TCRs, which came from HLA-typed donors. Whole-study results and caveats: High specificity and sensitivity for cytomegalovirus status were reported for the classifier.

PCR employed 60 Vbeta and 13 Jbeta primers. Authors' data handling: Later, an analysis found around 77 million unique TCR beta chains, and roughly 9.9 million of these were shared. The repertoire was sequenced with immunoSEQ multiplex PCR; TCRdb's copy has only in-frame clones and lacks some. The V and J calls and the clone size are those of that table, but D and trimming were determined from the DNA. This sample has 180,000 or so clones; 70% to 80% occur once, and the top ten carry under 3%. Regarding this clone: Its antigen is currently unknown.

Germline loops: CDR1 SGHTS, CDR2 YDEGEE. V was pared by 4 bases and J by 9 bases, with 7 bases of the junction left unmatched. This CDR3 region has 15 residues. The material sequenced was PBMCs. The rearrangement joins TRBV5-8 to TRBJ2-1; 13 bases fit TRBD2. The source of this sequence is a woman aged 45 to 65 in good health and CMV-seronegative. CDR3 coding DNA: TGTGCCAGCAGCGTGGGCACTAGCGGGAGGGGTGAGCAGTTCTTC. As protein: CASSVGTSGRGEQFF.